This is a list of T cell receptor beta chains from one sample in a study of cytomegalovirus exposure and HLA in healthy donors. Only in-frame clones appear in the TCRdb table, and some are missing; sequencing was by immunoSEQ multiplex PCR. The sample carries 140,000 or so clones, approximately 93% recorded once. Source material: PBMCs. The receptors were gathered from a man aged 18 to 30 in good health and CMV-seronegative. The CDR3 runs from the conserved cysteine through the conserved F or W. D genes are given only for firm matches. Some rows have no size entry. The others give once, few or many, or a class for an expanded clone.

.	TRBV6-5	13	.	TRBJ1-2	TGTGCCAGCAGTGCGACAGGAACCTATGGCTACACCTTC	CASSATGTYGYTF
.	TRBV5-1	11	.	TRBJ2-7	TGCGCCAGCAGCCTTAAGAGTGAGCAGTACTTC	CASSLKSEQYF
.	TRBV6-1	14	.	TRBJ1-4	TGTGCCAGCAGGCTCCGGGAGGAGAGTGAAAAACTGTTTTTT	CASRLREESEKLFF
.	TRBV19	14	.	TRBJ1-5	TGTGCCAGTTCCGCGACAGGTAACAATCAGCCCCAGCATTTT	CASSATGNNQPQHF
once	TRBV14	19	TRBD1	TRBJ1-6	TGTGCCAGCAGCCAAGATAAGGGGACAGATTCGCTTTATAATTCACCCCTCCACTTT	CASSQDKGTDSLYNSPLHF
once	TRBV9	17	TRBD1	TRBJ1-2	TGTGCCAGCAGCGTAGGGGCAGGACAGGACCTTGTGTATGGCTACACCTTC	CASSVGAGQDLVYGYTF
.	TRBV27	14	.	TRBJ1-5	TGTGCCAGCAGTTTACAGGGCAACAATCAGCCCCAGCATTTT	CASSLQGNNQPQHF
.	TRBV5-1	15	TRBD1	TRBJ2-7	TGCGCCAGCATAGAAGGGACAGGGGGCTCCTACGAGCAGTACTTC	CASIEGTGGSYEQYF
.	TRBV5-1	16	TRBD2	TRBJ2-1	TGCGCCAGCAGCTTTCAAGCGGGGGGGATCACTAATGAGCAGTTCTTC	CASSFQAGGITNEQFF
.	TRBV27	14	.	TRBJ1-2	TGTGCCAGCAGTCCCGCAGGGACTTTCTATGGCTACACCTTC	CASSPAGTFYGYTF
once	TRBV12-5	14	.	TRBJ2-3	TGTGCTAGTGCGACAAACCCTAGCACAGATACGCAGTATTTT	CASATNPSTDTQYF
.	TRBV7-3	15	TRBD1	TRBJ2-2	TGTGCCAGCAGCTTGGGACAGGGGGACACCGGGGAGCTGTTTTTT	CASSLGQGDTGELFF
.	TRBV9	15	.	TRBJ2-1	TGTGCCAGCAGCGTAGACGGTAGCGGACTCAATGAGCAGTTCTTC	CASSVDGSGLNEQFF
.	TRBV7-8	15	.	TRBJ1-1	TGTGCCAGCAGGGGTGGACAGTTTATGAACACTGAAGCTTTCTTT	CASRGGQFMNTEAFF
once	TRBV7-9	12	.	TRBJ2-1	TGTGCCAGCAGCGATATTGGCGGTGAGCAGTTCTTC	CASSDIGGEQFF
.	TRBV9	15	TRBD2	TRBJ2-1	TGTGCCAGCAGCGCCCGGACTAGCTCCTACAATGAGCAGTTCTTC	CASSARTSSYNEQFF
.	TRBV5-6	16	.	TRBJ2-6	TGTGCCAGCAGCGCAAGGCCCGGGTCCGGGGCCAACGTCCTGACTTTC	CASSARPGSGANVLTF
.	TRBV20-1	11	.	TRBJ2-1	TGCAGTGCTAGAGCAGGCAATGAGCAGTTCTTC	CSARAGNEQFF
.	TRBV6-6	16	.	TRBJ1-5	TGTGCCAGCAGTTACAACACAGGCTACAGCAATCAGCCCCAGCATTTT	CASSYNTGYSNQPQHF
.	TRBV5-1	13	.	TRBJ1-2	TGCGCCAGCAGCTTGAGCAGGGAGGATGGCTACACCTTC	CASSLSREDGYTF
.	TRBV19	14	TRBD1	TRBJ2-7	TGTGCCAGTACCGAGGGACAGGGGGCGAGTGAGCAGTACTTC	CASTEGQGASEQYF
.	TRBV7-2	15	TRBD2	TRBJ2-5	TGTGCCAGCAGCGGGGATCGGGGGGACGGGGAGACCCAGTACTTC	CASSGDRGDGETQYF
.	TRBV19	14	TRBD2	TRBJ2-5	TGTGCCAGTAGACTAGCGGGGGGGCTTGAGACCCAGTACTTC	CASRLAGGLETQYF
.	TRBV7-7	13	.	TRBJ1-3	TGTGCCAGCAGCTTGGGTTTAGCGAACACCATATATTTT	CASSLGLANTIYF
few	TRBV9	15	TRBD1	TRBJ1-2	TGTGCCAGCAGCGTAGTTCGGGACAGTGGGAATGGCTACACCTTC	CASSVVRDSGNGYTF
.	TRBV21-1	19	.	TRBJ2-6	TGTGCCAGCAGCAAGGGGACACTAAATCAGGTGGCTGGGGCCAACGTCCTGACTTTC	CASSKGTLNQVAGANVLTF